These 9 T cell receptor beta chains originate from one sample sequenced in a study of T cells in women clearing cervical HPV infection. The protocol was immunoSEQ multiplex PCR, while the TCRdb copy is restricted to in-frame clones and leaves out a portion. The listing records about 39,000 clones. The source material was blood buffy coat. These receptors came from a woman aged 18 to 75 with a cervical HPV16 infection that either progressed to CIN3+ or cleared (not recorded which).

In regard to this clone: The read gets to within 3 residues of the CDR3 end, and the germline J gene fills in the rest. The chain links TRBV5-6 to TRBJ2-2; D is perhaps TRBD2 (5 bases). CDR3 length: 15 residues. Per the germline V gene, CDR1 is SGHDT and CDR2 is YYEEEE. V was shortened by 0 bases and J by 6 bases, with 12 bases between the two germline ends. Incomplete CDR3 DNA: TGTGCCAGCAGCTTGGGAACTAGTTTCGCCGGGGAG. Its translation is CASSLGTSFAGE. The entire CDR3 reads CASSLGTSFAGELFF.

Concerning this clone: The read terminates 3 residues before the CDR3 end, so the remaining end is supplied by the germline J gene. The gene calls are TRBV13 and TRBJ2-7, with 12 bases matching TRBD1. Looked up from germline, CDR1 is PRHDT and CDR2 is FYEKMQ (reference sequence). V was clipped by 4 bases and J by 3 bases; unmatched bases: 4. The CDR3 contains 15 residues. CDR3 bases read: TGTGCCAGCAGCTCCCGGGACAGGGGGCTCTACGAG. Translation gives CASSSRDRGLYE. In full, the CDR3 reads CASSSRDRGLYEQYF.

In regard to this clone: The read ends 3 residues before the CDR3 terminus; that terminus is restored from the germline J gene. The genes are TRBV5-1 and TRBJ2-1, with D possibly being TRBD2 (6 bases). The CDR3 is made up of 16 amino acids. CDR1 and CDR2 from the germline V gene are SGHRS and YFSETQ. Trimming left V 4 bases short and J 7 bases short, with 21 bases between. CDR3 bases read: TGCGCCAGCAGCCTTGGGACTTCCTCTCGGGGGAATGAG. Protein: CASSLGTSSRGNE. The entire CDR3 protein reads CASSLGTSSRGNEQFF.

Comment on this clone: The sequence runs out 3 residues before the end of the CDR3; the remainder is reconstructed from the germline J gene. V and J are TRBV12-3 or TRBV12-4 and TRBJ2-3; D unresolved. The V gene lost 7 bases and the J gene lost 5 bases, with 10 bases spanning the gap. The CDR3 consists of 12 residues. Incomplete CDR3 DNA: TGTGCCAGCACCCTCGCAGGAGATACG. Translated: CASTLAGDT. The whole CDR3 region reads CASTLAGDTQYF.

Regarding this clone: The missing CDR3 end, 3 residues past where the read stops, is filled in from the germline J gene. This chain links TRBV7-9 with TRBJ2-1; TRBD2 matches 8 bases. Per the germline V gene, CDR1 is SEHNR and CDR2 is FQNEAQ (reference sequence). The CDR3 totals 15 residues. V lost 5 bases to trimming and J lost 8 bases; unmatched junction nucleotides: 11. The sequenced part of the CDR3 DNA is TGTGCCAGCAGCGGTAGGAGCGGGGGCATCGATGAG. Translated, it gives CASSGRSGGIDE. From start to end, the CDR3 is CASSGRSGGIDEQFF.

For this clone: The read is 3 residues too short to cover the CDR3 end, so that end is filled in from the germline J gene. The J gene is TRBJ2-3, the V gene TRBV20-1; D is possibly TRBD2 (6 bases). The V gene's germline CDR1 is DFQATT and CDR2 SNEGSKA (reference sequence). V gave up 0 bases and J gave up 2 bases, with 18 bases separating them. The CDR3 covers 17 residues. CDR3: CSARDDAGLLVTDTQYF. The part of the CDR3 DNA that was read is TGCAGTGCTAGAGATGACGCGGGACTTCTCGTCACAGATACG.

About this clone itself: The CDR3 end lies 3 residues beyond the end of the read and is filled in from the germline J gene. The chain is built from TRBV7-2 and TRBJ2-2; unclear D gene. Trimming removed 3 bases at V and 8 bases at J, with 10 bases between. This CDR3 contains 13 residues. CDR1 and CDR2 from the germline V gene are SGHTA and FQGNSA. CDR3 protein: CASSFRKGGELFF. The DNA read from the CDR3 is TGTGCCAGCAGCTTCCGGAAGGGTGGGGAG.

Regarding this clone: The missing CDR3 end, 3 residues past where the read stops, is filled in from the germline J gene. J is TRBJ1-6 and V is TRBV12-3 or TRBV12-4; D might be TRBD1 (5 bases). V lost 3 bases, J lost 1 base, and 10 bases lay in between. The CDR3 consists of 16 residues. The CDR3: CASSFVGGSYNSPLHF. The part of the CDR3 DNA that was read is TGTGCCAGCAGTTTCGTGGGGGGTTCCTATAATTCACCC.

About this clone: The CDR3 end falls 3 residues outside the read, so it is completed with the germline J gene. The V and J genes are TRBV5-1 and TRBJ2-5; 15 bases match TRBD2. J lost 5 bases, V lost 0 bases, and 2 bases had no gene match. The germline V gene has CDR1 SGHRS and CDR2 YFSETQ. There are 16 residues in the CDR3. CDR3 DNA (partial): TGCGCCAGCAGCTTGGGGACTAGCGGGGGGGCGGAGACC. Translated: CASSLGTSGGAET. In full, the CDR3 is CASSLGTSGGAETQYF.